Shown below are 14 T cell receptor beta chains from a single sample sequenced in a study of long-term antiretroviral therapy in people with HIV (dated by TCRdb to the early 2020s). The immunoSEQ hsTCRB v3.0 assay was used at survey level resolution to sequence the TRB variable region. As stored in TCRdb, this immuneACCESS dataset retains in-frame rearrangements with V and J assigned. A fraction of the clones does not appear; measured against another copy, unresolved V genes explain less than half of the discrepancy, and the remainder lacks a known reason. The sample table records fewer than 35,000 clones; 80% to 90% of these occur just once. The biggest ten clones account for 6.5% to 9.5% of the sample. Sequencing used unsorted PBMCs, obtained 0.4 years before starting antiretroviral therapy. These receptors all stem from a man younger than 30 with HIV.

The chain links TRBV15 to TRBJ2-2; 7 nucleotides align to TRBD2. V was clipped by 1 base and J by 2 bases; unmatched bases: 7. The CDR3 sequence is 17 residues long. Per germline, CDR1 LNHNV and CDR2 YYDKDF (reference sequence). As DNA, the CDR3 is TGTGCCACCAGCAGAGCCAGGGCGGGACTAAACACCGGGGAGCTGTTTTTT. This translates into CATSRARAGLNTGELFF.

J is TRBJ2-5 and V is TRBV29-1; D may be TRBD1 (5 bases). Trimming left V 8 bases short and J 3 bases short, with 10 bases between. The CDR3 has 11 residues. Germline CDR1 and CDR2: SQVTM and ANQGSEA. The CDR3: CSLGREETQYF. For the CDR3, the DNA is TGCAGCCTGGGCAGGGAAGAGACCCAGTACTTC. Full variable domain (remainder filled in from reference TRBV29-1 and TRBJ2-5): SAVISQKPSRDICQRGTSLTIQCQVDSQVTMMFWYRQQPGQSLTLIATANQGSEATYESGFVIDKFPISRPNLTFSTLTVSNMSPEDSSIYLCSLGREETQYFGPGTRLLVL.

This chain links TRBV9 with TRBJ1-5; 9 nucleotides agree with TRBD1. V lost 0 bases and J lost 4; bases outside the gene matches: 2. The CDR3 covers 15 residues. CDR1 is SGDLS, CDR2 YYNGEE, per germline. The CDR3 DNA reads TGTGCCAGCAGCGTAGACGGACAGGGGAATCAGCCCCAGCATTTT. Translated: CASSVDGQGNQPQHF.

J is TRBJ2-2 and V is TRBV6-5; 7 bases map to TRBD1. The CDR3 has 14 residues. Germline V gene data show CDR1 as MNHEY and CDR2 as SVGAGI. V was pared by 6 bases and J by 3 bases, with 4 bases of the junction left unmatched. The DNA of the CDR3 is TGTGCCAGCAGAATGACAGGGTACACCGGGGAGCTGTTTTTT. Its protein product is CASRMTGYTGELFF.

The CDR3 DNA reads as TGTGCCAGTAGTATTGGACTAGGCCCCTACGAGCAGTACTTC. Translated: CASSIGLGPYEQYF. The chain is built from TRBV19 and TRBJ2-7, with TRBD2 matching over 7 bases. This CDR3 is 14 amino acids long. Looked up from germline, CDR1 is LNHDA and CDR2 is SQIVND (reference sequence). V lost 3 bases and J lost 2; bases outside the gene matches: 4.

V usage is TRBV7-9 and J usage is TRBJ2-5; weak D call: TRBD2 (6 bases). The CDR3 spans 15 residues. The V end was cut by 2 bases, the J end by 4 bases, with 14 bases between. Germline CDR1 reads SEHNR; CDR2 reads FQNEAQ (reference sequence). CDR3 sequence (DNA): TGTGCCAGCAGCTTAACTGGCGGGGACGGAGAGACCCAGTACTTC. Translated: CASSLTGGDGETQYF.

The genes are TRBV7-2 and TRBJ1-3, with 7 bases that match TRBD1. The CDR3 length is 14 residues. J was trimmed by 9 bases and V by 7 bases; bases with no gene match: 12. Looked up from germline, CDR1 is SGHTA and CDR2 is FQGNSA. CDR3 loop: CASTRDRASGTIYF. The CDR3 coding sequence is TGTGCCAGCACCCGAGACAGGGCCTCTGGCACCATATATTTT. Full variable domain (remainder filled in from reference TRBV7-2 and TRBJ1-3): GAGVSQSPSNKVTEKGKDVELRCDPISGHTALYWYRQSLGQGLEFLIYFQGNSAPDKSGLPSDRFSAERTGGSVSTLTIQRTQQEDSAVYLCASTRDRASGTIYFGEGSWLTVV.

The V and J genes are TRBV6-5 and TRBJ1-1, with 8 positions matching TRBD1. The CDR3 is 15 residues long. J gave up 2 bases and V 2 bases, and 4 bases lay outside the gene matches. Germline V gene lookup returns CDR1 MNHEY and CDR2 SVGAGI. The DNA of the CDR3 is TGTGCCAGCAGTTACACTGGGACAGGCAACACTGAAGCTTTCTTT. Its protein product is CASSYTGTGNTEAFF.

CDR3 sequence reads: CASSPRRTSGGLYEQYF. As DNA, the CDR3 is TGTGCCAGCAGTCCACGAAGGACTAGCGGGGGCCTCTACGAGCAGTACTTC. The chain couples TRBV7-9 to TRBJ2-7, with 13 bases that match TRBD2. The junction had 11 bases not matched to a gene; V was cut back by 6 bases and J by 3 bases. CDR1 is SEHNR, CDR2 FQNEAQ, per germline (reference sequence). The length of the CDR3 is 17 residues.

This chain joins TRBV7-2 and TRBJ2-3; no definite D call. The CDR3 totals 14 residues. Germline lookup yields CDR1 SGHTA and CDR2 FQGNSA. V was cut by 5 bases and J by 0 bases, with 9 bases left in between. Written as DNA, the CDR3 is TGTGCCAGCAGCCTCACCAGTAGCACAGATACGCAGTATTTT. Encoded protein: CASSLTSSTDTQYF.

A single count supports this clone. The chain employs TRBV4-2 and TRBJ2-3, with no clear D. V was pared by 4 bases and J by 1 base, with 9 bases between. Germline CDR1 LGHNA, CDR2 YNFKEQ. The CDR3 sequence is 14 residues long. DNA for the CDR3: TGTGCCAGCAGCCTAAAGGACGGCACAGATACGCAGTATTTT. Encoded protein: CASSLKDGTDTQYF.

The chain recombines TRBV19 with TRBJ1-3, with D perhaps TRBD1 (5 bases). CDR1 LNHDA and CDR2 SQIVND come from the germline V gene (reference sequence). The CDR3 consists of 15 residues. Trimming cost V 5 bases and J 7 bases, with 18 bases left between them. CDR3 residues: CASSLAGRDWNTIYF. CDR3 bases: TGTGCCAGTAGTCTCGCGGGCCGGGACTGGAACACCATATATTTT.

The table lists this clone with a count of one. V gene TRBV5-1 combines with J gene TRBJ2-5, with D maybe TRBD1 (5 bases). Trimming stripped 9 bases from V and 0 bases from J, with 15 bases between. CDR1 and CDR2 (germline): SGHRS, YFSETQ. The CDR3 length is 14 residues. The CDR3 reads CATSIMTDQETQYF. In nucleotides, the CDR3 is TGCGCCACCTCGATAATGACAGACCAAGAGACCCAGTACTTC.

The chain employs TRBV4-1 and TRBJ1-2; the match to TRBD1 covers 9 bases. This CDR3 region has 14 residues. Losses at the gene ends were 6 bases for V and 2 bases for J; bases not matched to a gene: 4. The germline V gene has CDR1 MGHRA and CDR2 YSYEKL. This CDR3 is CASRQTGGNYGYTF. The CDR3 DNA reads as TGCGCCAGCAGGCAAACAGGGGGCAACTATGGCTACACCTTC.